A single TCR beta chain is shown here with its context. The specificity of this receptor is unknown. No qualities accompany the bases; no much larger clone lies one base away. The data were taken from a study of T cells in localized non-small cell lung cancer (dated by TCRdb to about 2020). About the full investigation: The study examined T cell repertoires in roughly 240 patients with early-stage NSCLC and compared tumors with uninvolved tumor-adjacent lungs. The cohort comprised 236 treatment-naïve NSCLC patients with resected, localized lung tumors. The mean age of the NSCLC patients was around 67 years, with about 120 men and 110 or so women. The full study reports these points: Uninvolved tumor-adjacent lung showed the highest T cell clonality, higher than tumor, which suggests more focused antigenic responses in the uninvolved tumor-adjacent lung. Because the study design was exploratory, TCR variables were selected using unadjusted p-values without false-discovery rate correction. A median of around 60 of the top 100 tumor clones turned up in the paired uninvolved adjacent lung, and 25 to 35 of those clones also ranked among the top 100 of that same adjacent lung. Longer overall survival was associated with higher T cell density in blood, whereas shorter survival was associated with higher clonality in adjacent lung. Multi-region tumor sequencing was not performed, so intratumor heterogeneity could not be excluded.

At diagnosis, tumor, uninvolved tumor-adjacent lung and peripheral blood were collected and then preserved as a mix of FFPE and fresh-frozen material. Blood samples were analyzed as peripheral blood mononuclear cells for TCR repertoire profiling. TCR beta CDR3 regions were sequenced from DNA using the immunoSEQ Assay. The original pipeline was this. T cell density was computed as TCR beta template counts normalized to usable DNA estimated by amplifying housekeeping genes. Richness was estimated using the preseqR package, with extrapolation to 400,000 templates for PBMC samples and to 120,000 templates for tissue samples. Clonality was calculated as one minus Pielou's evenness. Differential abundance testing on productive amino-acid clonotypes, with a minimum total count of 5 and an alpha of 0.1, was used to identify tissue-enriched TCRs. The Jaccard Index and the Morisita Overlap Index were used to quantify repertoire overlap between compartments. GLIPH grouped TCR beta CDR3s together with public tetramer-defined viral CDR3s, and a viral motif had to include at least three viral sequences and also show V-gene enrichment. Held by TCRdb, this immuneACCESS table contains in-frame sequences only and omits some clones. Under half of the omission traces to an unresolved V gene where checked; the cause of the rest is unknown. Clone size and V and J calls were adopted from that table, with D and trimming inferred from the DNA. The sample has roughly 50,000 clones on record, just over 90% of them singletons. Approximately 20% of the sample lies in the top ten.

Including cysteine and phenylalanine, the CDR3 has 15 amino acids. Left in the record is the CDR3 DNA by itself, 45 bases read in frame from the first base. V is trimmed back by 1 base and J by 7 bases, and the junction contains 6 bases that no gene match accounts for. Per the germline V gene, SGHDT is the CDR1 and YYEEEE is the CDR2. The V gene is TRBV5-6 and the J gene is TRBJ2-7; 12 middle bases align to TRBD2. This receptor was obtained from a man between 35 and 75 years old with stage I lung adenocarcinoma. This specimen was peripheral blood, taken before any cancer treatment. For the CDR3, the sequence is CASSLSLAGGGEQYF. In nucleotide form, the sequence is TGTGCCAGCAGCTTGTCTCTAGCGGGAGGGGGGGAGCAGTACTTC.